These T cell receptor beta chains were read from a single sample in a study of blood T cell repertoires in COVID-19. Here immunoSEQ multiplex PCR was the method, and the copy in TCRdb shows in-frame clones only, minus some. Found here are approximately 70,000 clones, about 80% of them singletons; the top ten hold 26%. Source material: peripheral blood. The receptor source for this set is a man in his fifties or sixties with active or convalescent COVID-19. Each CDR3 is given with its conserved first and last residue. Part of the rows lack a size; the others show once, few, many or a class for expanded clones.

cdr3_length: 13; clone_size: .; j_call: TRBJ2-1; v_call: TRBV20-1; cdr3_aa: CSVSPGSYNEQFF
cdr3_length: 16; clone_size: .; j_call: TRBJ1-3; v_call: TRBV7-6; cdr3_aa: CASSLLGGRTGNTIYF
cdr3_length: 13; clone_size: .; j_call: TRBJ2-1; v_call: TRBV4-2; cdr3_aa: CASSQGLGGEQFF
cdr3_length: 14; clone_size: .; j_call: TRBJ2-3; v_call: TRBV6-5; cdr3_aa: CASSLMPYTDTQYF
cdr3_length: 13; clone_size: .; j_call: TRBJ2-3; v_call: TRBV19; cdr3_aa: CASSIKGSDTQYF
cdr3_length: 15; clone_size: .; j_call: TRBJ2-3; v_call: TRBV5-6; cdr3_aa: CASRGGRISTDTQYF
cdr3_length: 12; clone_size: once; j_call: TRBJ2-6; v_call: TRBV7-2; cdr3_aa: CASSVQANVLTF
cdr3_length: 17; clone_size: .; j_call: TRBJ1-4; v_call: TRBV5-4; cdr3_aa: CASSRDLGGETNEKLFF
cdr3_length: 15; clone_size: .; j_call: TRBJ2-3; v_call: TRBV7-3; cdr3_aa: CASSLDSSYTDTQYF
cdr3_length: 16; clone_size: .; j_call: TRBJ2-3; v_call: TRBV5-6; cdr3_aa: CASSFGGQGNTDTQYF
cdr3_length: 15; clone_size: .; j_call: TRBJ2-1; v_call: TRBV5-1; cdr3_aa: CASSSTSGGEDEQFF
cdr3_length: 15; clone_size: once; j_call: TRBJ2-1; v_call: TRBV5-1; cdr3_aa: CASSLEIAGGNEQFF
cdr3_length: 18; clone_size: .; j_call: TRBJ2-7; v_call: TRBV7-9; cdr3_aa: CASSLQPSGGGNSYEQYF
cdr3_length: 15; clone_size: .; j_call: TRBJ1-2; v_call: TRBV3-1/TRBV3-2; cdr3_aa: CASSPDWDSLYGYTF
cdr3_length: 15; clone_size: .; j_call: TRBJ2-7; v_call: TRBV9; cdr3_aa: CASSDHPDSSYEQYF
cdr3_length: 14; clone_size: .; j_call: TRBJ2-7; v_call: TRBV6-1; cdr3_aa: CASSEDIPSYEQYF
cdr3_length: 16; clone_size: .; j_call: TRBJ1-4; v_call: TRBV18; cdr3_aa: CASSPYQGGEDEKLFF
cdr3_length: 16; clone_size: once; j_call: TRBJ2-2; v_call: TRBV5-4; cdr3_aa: CASSLGIGEYTGELFF
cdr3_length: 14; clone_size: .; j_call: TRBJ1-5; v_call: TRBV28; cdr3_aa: CASRPGTNYQPQHF
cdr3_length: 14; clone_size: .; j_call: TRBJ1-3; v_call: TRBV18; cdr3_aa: CASSPGSQGNTIYF
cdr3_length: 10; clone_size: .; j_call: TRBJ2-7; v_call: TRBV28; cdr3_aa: CASIGNEQYF